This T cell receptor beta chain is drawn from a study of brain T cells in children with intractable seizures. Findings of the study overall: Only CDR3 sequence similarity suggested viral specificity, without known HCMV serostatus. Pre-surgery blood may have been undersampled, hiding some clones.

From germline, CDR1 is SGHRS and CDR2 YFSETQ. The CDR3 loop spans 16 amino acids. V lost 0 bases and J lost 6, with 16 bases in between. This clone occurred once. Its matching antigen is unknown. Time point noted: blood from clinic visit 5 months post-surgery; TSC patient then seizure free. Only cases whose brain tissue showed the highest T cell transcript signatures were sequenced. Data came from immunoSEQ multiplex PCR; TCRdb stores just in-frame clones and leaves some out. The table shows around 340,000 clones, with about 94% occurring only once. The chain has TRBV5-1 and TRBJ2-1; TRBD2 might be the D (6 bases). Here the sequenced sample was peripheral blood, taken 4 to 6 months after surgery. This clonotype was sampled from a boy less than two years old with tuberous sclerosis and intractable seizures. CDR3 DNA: TGCGCCAGCAGCTTGGACAGTATTGGGACTCTCAATGAGCAGTTCTTC. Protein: CASSLDSIGTLNEQFF.